Presented here are 9 T cell receptor beta chains from one specimen sequenced in a study of T cells after posttransplantation cyclophosphamide. Assay used: immunoSEQ multiplex PCR; TCRdb lists only in-frame clones, some missing. The profile covers around 35,000 clones, none occurring a single time. Material: PBMCs. These TCRs come from a woman in her forties or fifties in good health and a related stem cell transplant donor.

This clone was counted a few times. The chain combines TRBV5-6 with TRBJ1-2, with TRBD1 matching over 7 bases. CDR1 SGHDT and CDR2 YYEEEE come from the germline V gene. CDR3 length: 13 residues. Germline trimming cut 4 bases from V and 4 bases from J; bases unmatched to any gene: 4. CDR3 DNA sequence: TGTGCCAGCAGCCCGGGACAGTCCTATGGCTACACCTTC. It is translated as CASSPGQSYGYTF.

This clone has at least ten counts. In nucleotides, the CDR3 is TGCGCCAGCTCGACAGGGAACACTGAAGCTTTCTTT. Its translation is CASSTGNTEAFF. This chain joins TRBV5-1 and TRBJ1-1; tentative D call: TRBD1 (6 bases). Looked up from germline, CDR1 is SGHRS and CDR2 is YFSETQ. The V and J ends lost 7 bases and 1 base respectively, with 8 bases between them. The CDR3 is 12 residues long.

This clone was seen a few times. The V gene is TRBV30, the J gene TRBJ1-4; D perhaps matches TRBD1 (5 bases). Looked up from germline, CDR1 is GTSNPN and CDR2 is SVGIG (reference sequence). Trimming stripped 5 bases from V and 4 bases from J, with 23 bases between. The CDR3 runs to 17 residues. CDR3 DNA sequence: TGTGCCTGGGGGCAGGCCGCTACAGGAACCATTAATGAAAAACTGTTTTTT. Translated, it gives CAWGQAATGTINEKLFF.

This clone appeared many times. This rearrangement joins TRBV4-1 to TRBJ2-7, with 7 bases lining up with TRBD2. Trimming took 1 base from V and 3 from J; bases not matched to a gene: 9. The germline V gene encodes CDR1 MGHRA and CDR2 YSYEKL. The CDR3 sequence is 16 residues long. The chain's CDR3 is CASSQVLLARDYEQYF. DNA for the CDR3: TGCGCCAGCAGCCAAGTTTTACTAGCGAGAGACTACGAGCAGTACTTC.

This clone was seen repeatedly, ten times or more. The chain links TRBV24-1 to TRBJ2-1; D is possibly TRBD1 (5 bases). The CDR3 is made up of 16 amino acids. From germline, CDR1 is KGHDR and CDR2 SFDVKD. V dropped 0 bases and J dropped 5 bases, with 13 bases sitting between them. The CDR3 region is CATSDLQQGSNNEQFF. CDR3 nucleotide sequence: TGTGCCACCAGTGATTTGCAGCAGGGATCAAACAATGAGCAGTTCTTC.

In its sample, this clone was seen many times. This chain links TRBV4-3 with TRBJ1-3; D is undetermined. Trimming removed 6 bases from V and 0 bases from J, with 12 bases in between. Germline V gene lookup returns CDR1 LGHNA and CDR2 YSLEER. The length of the CDR3 is 15 residues. The CDR3 region has the DNA TGCGCCAGCAGACCTCAACTGTACTCTGGAAACACCATATATTTT. This encodes CASRPQLYSGNTIYF.

This clone was seen ten or more times. The chain couples TRBV4-2 to TRBJ1-1; 7 positions agree with TRBD1. J lost 5 bases, V lost 3 bases, and 9 bases had no gene match. The germline V gene has CDR1 LGHNA and CDR2 YNFKEQ. This CDR3 spans 15 amino acids. The CDR3 here is CASSQSRGGPTEAFF. The CDR3 bases are TGTGCCAGCAGCCAGAGTCGAGGGGGCCCGACTGAAGCTTTCTTT.

Ten or more counts support this clone. This chain uses TRBV6-1 with TRBJ1-5; no clear D gene. V was cut by 7 bases and J by 4 bases, with 11 bases left in between. CDR1 MNHNS and CDR2 SASEGT come from the germline V gene. There are 13 residues in the CDR3. The CDR3 region is CASTEQVNQPQHF. CDR3 in DNA: TGTGCCAGCACGGAGCAGGTTAATCAGCCCCAGCATTTT.

The chain joins TRBV7-2 to TRBJ2-3, with 11 bases that match TRBD2. Germline V gives CDR1 SGHTA, CDR2 FQGNSA. The CDR3 runs 18 residues. J gave up 2 bases and V 5 bases, and 12 bases lay outside the gene matches. CDR3 loop: CASSPAPLAGVHTDTQYF. CDR3 nucleotides: TGTGCCAGCAGCCCCGCCCCACTAGCGGGAGTACACACAGATACGCAGTATTTT.